This T cell receptor beta chain was captured by sequencing in a study of blood T cell repertoires in COVID-19. Study as a whole: The United States, Italy and Spain provided the acute and convalescent COVID-19 samples.

Original data processing: It was from reference gene primer amplification that nucleated cell counts were estimated. Sequencing was performed with immunoSEQ multiplex PCR; in TCRdb, only in-frame clones are kept and a portion is missing. Clone size and the V and J calls come from that table; the DNA yielded D and trimming. The sample consists of tens of thousands of clones, 75% to 85% of them appearing once. This CDR3 has 13 amino acids. Germline V gene lookup returns CDR1 LNHDA and CDR2 SQIVND (reference sequence). Trimming removed 8 bases at V and 1 base at J, with 11 bases between. The sequence came from a woman in her 70s with acute or convalescent COVID-19. Material: peripheral blood. The V gene is TRBV19, the J gene TRBJ1-2; D is perhaps TRBD1 (6 bases). The DNA of the CDR3 is TGTGCCAGTCGGAAGGGGGTTAACTATGGCTACACCTTC. The encoded protein is CASRKGVNYGYTF.